These 14 T cell receptor beta chains share one sample of origin, sequenced in a study of T cell responses to AZD1222 COVID-19 vaccine (dated by TCRdb to the early 2020s). The method behind the library was the immunoSEQ multiplex PCR assay. What TCRdb holds here is the immuneACCESS table cut down to in-frame rearrangements. Part of the clones is not present; checked against another copy, under half of the missing clones reflect an unresolved V gene, and the others are unexplained. Present in this sample are around 140,000 clones, roughly 92% of which were seen just once. In total, the top ten clones hold 3.5% to 4.5% of the sample. The time point label, read with the paper, signifies: baseline before first vaccination. The source was peripheral blood, collected on day 0 of AZD1222 vaccination. Receptors originate from an adult in good health.

The gene calls are TRBV2 and TRBJ2-7; D uncertain. The CDR3 spans 11 residues. V was trimmed by 6 bases and J by 6 bases, leaving 9 bases between them. Germline CDR1 and CDR2: SNHLY and FYNNEI. This CDR3 reads CASRVVGEQYF. The CDR3 nucleotides are TGTGCCAGCAGGGTGGTAGGCGAGCAGTACTTC.

This chain connects TRBV5-5 to TRBJ1-2; TRBD1 agrees at 8 bases. V gave up 2 bases and J gave up 4 bases; unmatched junction bases: 4. In germline, CDR1 is SGHKS, CDR2 YYEKEE (reference sequence). This CDR3 contains 14 residues. The CDR3 region is CASSFQGQAYGYTF. The DNA for the CDR3 is TGTGCCAGCAGCTTTCAGGGACAGGCCTATGGCTACACCTTC.

The CDR3 is CASKPTGVVSGRYSSGGYNEQFF. The CDR3 bases are TGTGCCAGCAAACCTACAGGGGTTGTTAGCGGGAGATATAGTAGTGGGGGCTACAATGAGCAGTTCTTC. The chain links TRBV27 to TRBJ2-1; 9 nucleotides line up with TRBD2. V lost 7 bases to trimming and J lost 3 bases; unmatched junction nucleotides: 31. The germline V gene encodes CDR1 MNHEY and CDR2 SMNVEV (reference sequence). The CDR3 runs to 23 residues.

The rearrangement uses TRBV19 and TRBJ2-1, with 10 bases aligning to TRBD1. This CDR3 region has 14 residues. The junction had 9 bases not matched to a gene; V was cut back by 8 bases and J by 8 bases. CDR1 and CDR2 (germline): LNHDA, SQIVND (reference sequence). The CDR3 DNA sequence: TGTGCCAGTTCCCGGGACAGGGGCTTGGATGAGCAGTTCTTC. It specifies CASSRDRGLDEQFF.

The V and J genes are TRBV19 and TRBJ2-7; 10 positions match TRBD1. Germline V gene data show CDR1 as LNHDA and CDR2 as SQIVND (reference sequence). This CDR3 has 17 residues. J gave up 2 bases and V 2 bases, and 9 bases lay outside the gene matches. This CDR3 reads CASSISVFGTGAYEQYF. The DNA of the CDR3 is TGTGCCAGTAGTATATCGGTTTTCGGGACAGGGGCCTACGAGCAGTACTTC.

The V gene is TRBV29-1, the J gene TRBJ1-2; D ambiguous. CDR1 is SQVTM, CDR2 ANQGSEA, per germline. V was trimmed by 7 bases and J by 6 bases, leaving 15 bases between them. The CDR3 loop spans 12 amino acids. CDR3: CSGRGPGDGYTF. CDR3 bases: TGCAGCGGACGGGGTCCTGGTGATGGCTACACCTTC.

The chain couples TRBV4-1 to TRBJ1-2, with D perhaps matching TRBD1 (6 bases). Germline loops: CDR1 MGHRA, CDR2 YSYEKL. This CDR3 contains 13 residues. V lost 1 base to trimming and J lost 8 bases, with 11 bases between them. The CDR3 protein is CASSQVQGSGYTF. The CDR3, as DNA: TGCGCCAGCAGCCAAGTACAGGGTAGCGGCTACACCTTC.

This chain uses TRBV27 with TRBJ1-2; a possible D gene is TRBD1 (6 bases). Germline CDR1 MNHEY, CDR2 SMNVEV (reference sequence). V dropped 0 bases and J dropped 5 bases, with 19 bases sitting between them. CDR3 length: 17 amino acids. CDR3 in amino acids: CASSLSDLIGQLYGYTF. CDR3 bases: TGTGCCAGCAGTTTATCGGACTTAATAGGACAGCTATATGGCTACACCTTC.

The chain carries TRBV10-3 and TRBJ2-2, with TRBD1 identical over 7 bases. Germline assignment: CDR1 ENHRY and CDR2 SYGVKD. The CDR3 loop spans 17 amino acids. The J segment lost 0 bases and the V segment lost 5 bases, leaving 9 bases of the junction unmatched. CDR3 DNA sequence: TGTGCCATCAGTAAAACCGACAGGGAAGCGAACACCGGGGAGCTGTTTTTT. Translating gives CAISKTDREANTGELFF.

V usage is TRBV7-9 and J usage is TRBJ2-7, with D possibly being TRBD1 (5 bases). Trimming took off 1 base at V and 2 bases at J, with 15 bases between the two ends. The germline V gene has CDR1 SEHNR and CDR2 FQNEAQ (reference sequence). The CDR3 covers 16 residues. The CDR3 is CASSLEHLWGTYEQYF. The CDR3 DNA sequence: TGTGCCAGCAGCTTAGAACATTTGTGGGGCACCTACGAGCAGTACTTC. The variable domain in full, completed from reference TRBV7-9 and TRBJ2-7, reads DTGVSQNPRHKITKRGQNVTFRCDPISEHNRLYWYRQTLGQGPEFLTYFQNEAQLEKSRLLSDRFSAERPKGSFSTLEIQRTEQGDSAMYLCASSLEHLWGTYEQYFGPGTRLTVT.

This chain links TRBV7-9 with TRBJ1-3; D gene ambiguous. CDR1 and CDR2 from the germline V gene are SEHNR and FQNEAQ (reference sequence). The CDR3 is 16 amino acids. The V gene lost 8 bases and the J gene lost 4 bases, with 21 bases spanning the gap. The CDR3 region is CASPPRGPTPGNTIYF. Written as DNA, the CDR3 is TGTGCCAGCCCCCCAAGAGGTCCAACCCCGGGAAACACCATATATTTT. Complete variable domain (other parts from reference TRBV7-9 and TRBJ1-3): DTGVSQNPRHKITKRGQNVTFRCDPISEHNRLYWYRQTLGQGPEFLTYFQNEAQLEKSRLLSDRFSAERPKGSFSTLEIQRTEQGDSAMYLCASPPRGPTPGNTIYFGEGSWLTVV.

The chain uses TRBV5-5 and TRBJ1-2; D gene ambiguous. The CDR3 totals 15 residues. The V end was cut by 4 bases, the J end by 0 bases, with 13 bases between. CDR1 SGHKS and CDR2 YYEKEE come from the germline V gene (reference sequence). The CDR3 region has the DNA TGTGCCAGCAGCACCTCTTGGGGAGCTAACTATGGCTACACCTTC. This sequence encodes CASSTSWGANYGYTF.

This chain links TRBV16 with TRBJ1-5, with D maybe TRBD1 (5 bases). Looked up from germline, CDR1 is KGHSY and CDR2 is FQNENV. This CDR3 is 14 amino acids long. With 0 bases removed from V and 9 bases from J, the gap between germline ends came to 12 bases. This CDR3 is CASSQSASDRPQHF. CDR3 DNA: TGTGCCAGCAGCCAATCTGCATCCGACAGGCCCCAGCATTTT.

The genes are TRBV29-1 and TRBJ2-1, with 7 bases aligning to TRBD1. This CDR3 is built from 16 residues. The germline V gene encodes CDR1 SQVTM and CDR2 ANQGSEA. V was clipped by 6 bases and J by 8 bases; unmatched bases: 19. The DNA for the CDR3 is TGCAGCGTCGCACGCATCAAGACAGGGCGCACGGATGAGCAGTTCTTC. This codes for CSVARIKTGRTDEQFF.